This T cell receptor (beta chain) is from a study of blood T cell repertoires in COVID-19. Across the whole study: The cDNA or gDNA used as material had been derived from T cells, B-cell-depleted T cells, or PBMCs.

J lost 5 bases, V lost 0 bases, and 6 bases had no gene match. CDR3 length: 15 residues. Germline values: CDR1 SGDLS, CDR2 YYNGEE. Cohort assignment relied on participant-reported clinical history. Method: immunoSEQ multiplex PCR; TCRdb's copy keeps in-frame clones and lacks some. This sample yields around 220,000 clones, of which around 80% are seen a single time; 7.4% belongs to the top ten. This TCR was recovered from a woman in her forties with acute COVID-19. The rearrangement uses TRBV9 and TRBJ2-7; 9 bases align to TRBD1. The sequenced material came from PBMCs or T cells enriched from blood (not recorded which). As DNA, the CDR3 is TGTGCCAGCAGCGTAGAATTGGACAGGGGCCACGAGCAGTACTTC. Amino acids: CASSVELDRGHEQYF.